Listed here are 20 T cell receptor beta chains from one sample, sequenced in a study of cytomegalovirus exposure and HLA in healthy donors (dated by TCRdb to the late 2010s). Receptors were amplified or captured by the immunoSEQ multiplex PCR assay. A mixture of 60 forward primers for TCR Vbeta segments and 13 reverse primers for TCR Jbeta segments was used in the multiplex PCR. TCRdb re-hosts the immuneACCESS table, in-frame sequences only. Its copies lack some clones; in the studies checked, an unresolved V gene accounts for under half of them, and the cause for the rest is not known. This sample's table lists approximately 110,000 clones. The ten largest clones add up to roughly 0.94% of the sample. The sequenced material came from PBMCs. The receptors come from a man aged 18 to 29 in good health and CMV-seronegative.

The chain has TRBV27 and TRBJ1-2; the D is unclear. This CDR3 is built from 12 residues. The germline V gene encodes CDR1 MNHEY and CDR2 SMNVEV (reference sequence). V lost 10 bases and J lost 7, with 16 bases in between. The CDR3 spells CATQPISGGYTF. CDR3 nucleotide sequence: TGTGCCACTCAGCCCATATCGGGTGGCTACACCTTC.

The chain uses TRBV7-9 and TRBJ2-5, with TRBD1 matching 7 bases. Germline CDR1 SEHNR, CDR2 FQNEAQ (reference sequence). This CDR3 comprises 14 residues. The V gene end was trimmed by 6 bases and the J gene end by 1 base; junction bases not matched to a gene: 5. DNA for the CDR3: TGTGCCAGCAGAACAACAGGGGTCCAAGAGACCCAGTACTTC. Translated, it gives CASRTTGVQETQYF. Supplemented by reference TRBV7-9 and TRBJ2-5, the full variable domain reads DTGVSQNPRHKITKRGQNVTFRCDPISEHNRLYWYRQTLGQGPEFLTYFQNEAQLEKSRLLSDRFSAERPKGSFSTLEIQRTEQGDSAMYLCASRTTGVQETQYFGPGTRLLVL.

The CDR3 reads CASSFRRVDYGYTF. CDR3 nucleotides: TGTGCCAGCTCCTTTCGACGGGTAGACTATGGCTACACCTTC. The genes are TRBV18 and TRBJ1-2; unclear D gene. The CDR3 is 14 residues long. CDR1 and CDR2 (germline): KGHSH, LQKENI. V shed 6 bases and J shed 3 bases, with 14 bases lying between them. Looking up the rest from reference TRBV18 and TRBJ1-2 gives the full variable domain: NAGVMQNPRHLVRRRGQEARLRCSPMKGHSHVYWYRQLPEEGLKFMVYLQKENIIDESGMPKERFSAEFPKEGPSILRIQQVVRGDSAAYFCASSFRRVDYGYTFGSGTRLTVV.

The chain's CDR3 is CASSLAGSPIEAFF. CDR3 DNA: TGTGCCAGCAGCTTAGCGGGCAGCCCTATTGAAGCTTTCTTT. V gene TRBV7-9 combines with J gene TRBJ1-1; no clear D. V dropped 0 bases and J dropped 7 bases, with 12 bases sitting between them. The germline gives CDR1 SEHNR, CDR2 FQNEAQ (reference sequence). The CDR3 spans 14 residues. Combining the CDR3 with reference TRBV7-9 and TRBJ1-1 gives the whole variable domain DTGVSQNPRHKITKRGQNVTFRCDPISEHNRLYWYRQTLGQGPEFLTYFQNEAQLEKSRLLSDRFSAERPKGSFSTLEIQRTEQGDSAMYLCASSLAGSPIEAFFGQGTRLTVV.

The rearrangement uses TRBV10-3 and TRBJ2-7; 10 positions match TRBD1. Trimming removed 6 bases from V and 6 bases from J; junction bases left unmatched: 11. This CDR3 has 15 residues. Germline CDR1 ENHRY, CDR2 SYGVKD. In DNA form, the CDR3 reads TGTGCCATCAGAAGACCGGGACAGGGGTTCGGCGAGCAGTACTTC. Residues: CAIRRPGQGFGEQYF.

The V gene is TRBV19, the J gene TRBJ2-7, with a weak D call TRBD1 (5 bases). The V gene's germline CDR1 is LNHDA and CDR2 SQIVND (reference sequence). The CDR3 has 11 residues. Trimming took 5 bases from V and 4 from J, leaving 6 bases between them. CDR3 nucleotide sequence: TGTGCCAGTAGTTCAGGGTACGAGCAGTACTTC. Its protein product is CASSSGYEQYF. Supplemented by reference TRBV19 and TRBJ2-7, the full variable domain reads DGGITQSPKYLFRKEGQNVTLSCEQNLNHDAMYWYRQDPGQGLRLIYYSQIVNDFQKGDIAEGYSVSREKKESFPLTVTSAQKNPTAFYLCASSSGYEQYFGPGTRLTVT.

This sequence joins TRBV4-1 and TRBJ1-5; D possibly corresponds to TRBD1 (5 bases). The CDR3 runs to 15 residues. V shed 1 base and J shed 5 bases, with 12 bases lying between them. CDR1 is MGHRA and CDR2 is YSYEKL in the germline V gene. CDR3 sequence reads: CASSQAWGGYQPQHF. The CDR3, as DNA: TGCGCCAGCAGCCAAGCTTGGGGGGGATATCAGCCCCAGCATTTT.

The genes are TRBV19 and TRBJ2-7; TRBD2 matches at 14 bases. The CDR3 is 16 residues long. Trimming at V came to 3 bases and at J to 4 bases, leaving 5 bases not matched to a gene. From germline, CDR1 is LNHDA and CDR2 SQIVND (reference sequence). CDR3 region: CASSMGTSGGFYEQYF. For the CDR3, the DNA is TGTGCCAGTAGTATGGGGACTAGCGGGGGTTTTTACGAGCAGTACTTC.

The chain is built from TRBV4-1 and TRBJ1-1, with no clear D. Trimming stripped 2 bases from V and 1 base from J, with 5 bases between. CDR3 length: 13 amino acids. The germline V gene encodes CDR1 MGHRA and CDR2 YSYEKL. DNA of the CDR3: TGCGCCAGCAGCCAATTTAAGAACACTGAAGCTTTCTTT. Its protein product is CASSQFKNTEAFF.

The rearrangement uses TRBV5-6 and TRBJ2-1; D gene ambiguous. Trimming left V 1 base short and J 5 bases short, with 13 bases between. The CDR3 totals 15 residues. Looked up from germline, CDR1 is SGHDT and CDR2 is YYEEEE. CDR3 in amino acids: CASSLYETVDNEQFF. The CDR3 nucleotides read TGTGCCAGCAGCTTGTACGAAACAGTTGACAATGAGCAGTTCTTC.

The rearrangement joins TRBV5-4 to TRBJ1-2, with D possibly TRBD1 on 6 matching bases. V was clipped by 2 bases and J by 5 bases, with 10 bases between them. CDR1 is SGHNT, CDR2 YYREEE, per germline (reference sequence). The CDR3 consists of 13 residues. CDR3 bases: TGTGCCAGCAGCTTAGTAGGACAGTATGGCTACACCTTC. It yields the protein CASSLVGQYGYTF.

DNA for the CDR3: TGCAGCGTTGAAGAGCCTAGTACCGCAGATACGCAGTATTTT. Its protein is CSVEEPSTADTQYF. The chain has TRBV29-1 and TRBJ2-3; no reliable D call. V shed 0 bases and J shed 4 bases, with 11 bases lying between them. The CDR3 runs to 14 residues. From germline, CDR1 is SQVTM and CDR2 ANQGSEA.

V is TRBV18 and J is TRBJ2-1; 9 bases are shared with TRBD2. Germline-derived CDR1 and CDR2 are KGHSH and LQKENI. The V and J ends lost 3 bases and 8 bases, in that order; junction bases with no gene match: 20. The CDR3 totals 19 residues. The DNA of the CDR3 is TGTGCCAGCTCACCGTGGAAAGGAGGAGCGGGAGGCTTTATGGATGAGCAGTTCTTC. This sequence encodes CASSPWKGGAGGFMDEQFF.

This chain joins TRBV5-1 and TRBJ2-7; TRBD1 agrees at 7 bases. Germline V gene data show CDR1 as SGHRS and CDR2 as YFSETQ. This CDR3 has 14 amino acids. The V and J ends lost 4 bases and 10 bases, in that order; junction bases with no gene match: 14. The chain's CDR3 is CASSPTGQDHEQYF. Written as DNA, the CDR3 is TGCGCCAGCAGCCCAACCGGACAGGACCATGAACAGTACTTC.

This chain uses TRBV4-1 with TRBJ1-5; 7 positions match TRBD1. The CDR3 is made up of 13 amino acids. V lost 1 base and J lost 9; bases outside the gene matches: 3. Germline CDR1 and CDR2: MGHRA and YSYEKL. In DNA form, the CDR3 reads TGCGCCAGCAGCCAAGTAGGGGGCTCGCCCCAGCATTTT. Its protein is CASSQVGGSPQHF.

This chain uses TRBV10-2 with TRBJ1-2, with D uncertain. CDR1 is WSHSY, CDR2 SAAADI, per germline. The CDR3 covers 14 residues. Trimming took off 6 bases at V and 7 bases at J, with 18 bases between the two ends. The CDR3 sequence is CASRGSGLKGGYTF. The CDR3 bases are TGCGCCAGCAGAGGATCAGGACTGAAAGGTGGCTACACCTTC.

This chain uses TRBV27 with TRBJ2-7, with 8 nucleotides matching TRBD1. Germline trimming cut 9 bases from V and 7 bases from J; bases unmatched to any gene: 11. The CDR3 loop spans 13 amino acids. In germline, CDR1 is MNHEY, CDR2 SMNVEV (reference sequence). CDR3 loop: CASATGEFGEQYF. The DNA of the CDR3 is TGTGCCAGTGCGACAGGGGAGTTTGGTGAGCAGTACTTC.

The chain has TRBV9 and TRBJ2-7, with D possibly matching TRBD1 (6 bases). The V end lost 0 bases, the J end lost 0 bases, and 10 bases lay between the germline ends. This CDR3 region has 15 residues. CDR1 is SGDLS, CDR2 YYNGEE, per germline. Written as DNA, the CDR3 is TGTGCCAGCAGCGTAGGGCAGGACAGCTCCTACGAGCAGTACTTC. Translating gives CASSVGQDSSYEQYF.

The CDR3 sequence is CAWSARDRGRNTIYF. Here the CDR3 DNA reads TGTGCCTGGAGTGCACGGGACAGGGGTAGAAACACCATATATTTT. The chain couples TRBV30 to TRBJ1-3; TRBD1 aligns across 10 bases. The trim removed 1 base at V and 5 bases at J, leaving 5 bases unmatched. This CDR3 comprises 15 residues. Germline assignment: CDR1 GTSNPN and CDR2 SVGIG (reference sequence).

The CDR3 DNA follows: TGTGCCAGCAGCAGTGATTGGGCAGGTACGCAGTATTTT. This translates into CASSSDWAGTQYF. The chain uses TRBV9 and TRBJ2-3; D gene uncertain. With 4 bases removed from V and 8 bases from J, the gap between germline ends came to 14 bases. The CDR3 length is 13 residues. CDR1 is SGDLS, CDR2 YYNGEE, per germline.